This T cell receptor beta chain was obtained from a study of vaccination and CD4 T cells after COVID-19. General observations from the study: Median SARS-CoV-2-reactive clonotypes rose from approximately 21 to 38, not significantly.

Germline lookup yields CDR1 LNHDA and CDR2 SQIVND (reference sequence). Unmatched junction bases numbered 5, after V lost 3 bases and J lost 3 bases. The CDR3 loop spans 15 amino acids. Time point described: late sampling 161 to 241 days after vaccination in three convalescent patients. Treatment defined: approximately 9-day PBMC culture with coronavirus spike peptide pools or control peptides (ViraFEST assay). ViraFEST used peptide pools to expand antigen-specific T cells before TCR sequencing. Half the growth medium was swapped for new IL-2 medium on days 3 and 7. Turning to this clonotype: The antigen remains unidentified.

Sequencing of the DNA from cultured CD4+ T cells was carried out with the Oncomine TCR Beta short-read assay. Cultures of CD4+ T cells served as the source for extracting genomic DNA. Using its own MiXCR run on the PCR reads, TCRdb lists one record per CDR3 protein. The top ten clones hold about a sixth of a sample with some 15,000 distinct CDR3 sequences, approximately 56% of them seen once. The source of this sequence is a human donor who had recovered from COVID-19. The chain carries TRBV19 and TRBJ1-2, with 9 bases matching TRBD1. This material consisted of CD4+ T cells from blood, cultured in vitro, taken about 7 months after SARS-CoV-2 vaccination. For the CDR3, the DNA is TGTGCCAGTAGTATTCTGGGACAGGGTGACTATGGCTACACCTTC. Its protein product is CASSILGQGDYGYTF.